This T cell receptor beta chain is drawn from a study of cytomegalovirus exposure and HLA in healthy donors. About the research overall: Sequencing of about 179 million T cells in an earlier analysis found around 100 million unique TCR beta sequences. Broader study findings: In an earlier analysis, about 87% or about 30%: the productive usage of most TCR beta V segments.

Note on this clone: Its target is not known.

In the PCR, 60 Vbeta and 13 Jbeta primers were used. Assay: immunoSEQ multiplex PCR; the TCRdb copy retains only in-frame clones and omits some. The sample lists around 140,000 clones, approximately 80% seen once, with around 2.5% in the top ten. The CDR3 sequence is 16 residues long. Germline values: CDR1 SGHRS, CDR2 YFSETQ. Losses at the gene ends were 4 bases for V and 8 bases for J; bases not matched to a gene: 13. V usage is TRBV5-1 and J usage is TRBJ1-2, with 11 bases aligning to TRBD1. The sequenced material came from PBMCs. This TCR was sampled from a woman between 18 and 29 years old in good health and CMV-seropositive. The CDR3: CASSRTGGVIPDGYTF. In DNA form, the CDR3 reads TGCGCCAGCAGCCGGACAGGGGGCGTGATTCCGGACGGCTACACCTTC.